The clone carrying this TCR beta chain was seen a few times. As yet, its antigen is unknown. At least 5.5 micrograms of total RNA were extracted per sample. Germline CDR1 and CDR2: SQVTM and ANQGSEA. Trimming took 2 bases from V and 7 from J, leaving 9 bases between them. The CDR3 has 12 amino acids. This record belongs to a study of blood T cells in healthy people across ages. For the study at large: About one barcoded beta molecule was captured per two T cells (by template switching).

Findings and caveats of the study: A conclusive naive versus antigen-experienced comparison was prevented by the unsorted PBMCs.

Together with a sample-barcoded 5' primer, a J-beta primer mix was included in a second PCR lasting roughly 6 to 12 cycles. TCRdb redid the calling of the 5' RACE reads with MiXCR, one entry per CDR3 protein. The sample holds about 750,000 distinct CDR3 sequences, about 53% seen once. The material sequenced was blood. The gene calls are TRBV29-1 and TRBJ2-4, with TRBD1 as a possible D gene (5 bases). The receptor was derived from a man at least 80 years old in good health. This CDR3 is CSVEWPGNIQYF. As DNA, the CDR3 is TGCAGCGTTGAATGGCCAGGGAACATTCAGTACTTC.